This T cell receptor (beta chain) originates from a study of T cell repertoires in cytomegalovirus infection. Across the study: Used in the study were CMV epitopes, some recently identified and HLA-C-restricted, others well-studied and HLA-B-restricted.

This clonotype appeared a few times. Its specificity is unknown. Study-wide points: What dominated the ex vivo response were HLA-C-restricted CMV-specific TCR beta clonotypes. Of the TCR beta families, the public ones yielded a cumulative frequency that identified carriers of CMV plus the relevant HLA.

V was trimmed by 5 bases and J by 7 bases, leaving 12 bases between them. Germline values: CDR1 SGHVS, CDR2 FQNEAQ. CDR3 size: 13 residues. TCRdb passed the reads through MiXCR, listing each CDR3 protein once. The repertoire holds around 570,000 distinct CDR3 sequences, with 40% as singletons. The starting material was cultured PBMCs, obtained from culture after CMV antigen stimulation. The sequence was obtained from a human donor in good health (CMV status not recorded). Some clones in this sample may be carry-over from other donors' samples. The chain employs TRBV7-8 and TRBJ2-1, with D hard to call. CDR3 bases: TGTGCCAGCAGCATAACTCCTGGAAATGAGCAGTTCTTC. As protein: CASSITPGNEQFF.